Below are 28 T cell receptor beta chains sequenced from a single sample in a study of T cells after yellow fever vaccination. TCRdb re-called the 5' RACE reads through MiXCR, storing one row per CDR3 protein. Of 150,000 to 200,000 distinct CDR3 sequences detected, 6.5% to 8.5% appear once; the ten largest clones hold 2.5% to 3%. The starting material was CD4+ T cells sorted from PBMCs, obtained 5 to 6 days after the first yellow fever vaccination. These receptors all come from a man between 18 and 29 years old who received the YFV17D yellow fever vaccine.

This clonotype was recorded many times. V usage is TRBV11-2 and J usage is TRBJ2-3, with 7 bases fitting TRBD2. The CDR3 has 14 amino acids. The J segment lost 6 bases and the V segment lost 4 bases, leaving 7 bases of the junction unmatched. Germline values: CDR1 SGHAT, CDR2 FQNNGV. CDR3: CASSYRLAADTQYF. The DNA of the CDR3 is TGTGCCAGCAGCTATAGACTAGCTGCCGATACGCAGTATTTT.

This clonotype has at least ten counts. CDR3 nucleotide sequence: TGTGCCAGCAGCCTACGTGGGGGGAAGGCTTTCTTT. This codes for CASSLRGGKAFF. V and J are TRBV6-5 and TRBJ1-1, with D possibly being TRBD1 (5 bases). Germline values: CDR1 MNHEY, CDR2 SVGAGI. V lost 6 bases to trimming and J lost 11 bases, with 16 bases between them. The CDR3 is 12 amino acids.

This clonotype has more than one count but fewer than ten. The V call is TRBV6-2 or TRBV6-3, the J call TRBJ1-5, with unresolved D. CDR3 length: 17 amino acids. Germline assignment: CDR1 MNHEY and CDR2 SVGEGT. Trimming removed 6 bases from V and 6 bases from J, with 24 bases in between. The CDR3 reads CASSNGVRSLLGQPQHF. The CDR3 DNA follows: TGTGCCAGCAGCAACGGCGTCAGGTCTCTCCTGGGTCAGCCCCAGCATTTT.

This chain links TRBV29-1 with TRBJ2-3; D tentatively reads TRBD1 or TRBD2 (6 bases each). The CDR3 contains 13 residues. V was clipped by 7 bases and J by 2 bases, with 13 bases between them. Germline lookup yields CDR1 SQVTM and CDR2 ANQGSEA. The CDR3 sequence is CSASGAATDTQYF. The CDR3 DNA is TGCAGCGCCTCGGGGGCAGCCACAGATACGCAGTATTTT.

Ten or more counts support this clonotype. The genes are TRBV12-3 or TRBV12-4 and TRBJ1-2; D may be TRBD1 (5 bases). This CDR3 region has 12 residues. Trimming removed 2 bases from V and 8 bases from J, with 9 bases in between. CDR3 sequence reads: CASSLSRGGYTF. DNA of the CDR3: TGTGCCAGCAGTTTATCGAGGGGAGGCTACACCTTC.

This clonotype was picked up a small number of times. The chain recombines TRBV27 with TRBJ1-6; tentatively, D is TRBD1 (5 bases). The length of the CDR3 is 13 residues. The germline gives CDR1 MNHEY, CDR2 SMNVEV (reference sequence). Trimming took off 6 bases at V and 3 bases at J, with 6 bases between the two ends. This CDR3 is CASRQDYNSPLHF. CDR3 bases: TGTGCCAGCAGACAGGACTATAATTCACCCCTCCACTTT.

The table lists this clonotype with many counts. This chain joins TRBV5-1 and TRBJ1-1; D gene uncertain. Germline CDR1 is SGHRS and CDR2 is YFSETQ. This CDR3 has 15 residues. Between the trimmed V and J ends, which lost 2 bases and 5 bases, there was a span of 16 bases. The chain's CDR3 is CASSLSGPKETEAFF. The CDR3 DNA sequence: TGCGCCAGCAGCTTAAGTGGACCCAAGGAGACTGAAGCTTTCTTT. The full variable domain, completed using reference TRBV5-1 and TRBJ1-1, is KAGVTQTPRYLIKTRGQQVTLSCSPISGHRSVSWYQQTPGQGLQFLFEYFSETQRNKGNFPGRFSGRQFSNSRSEMNVSTLELGDSALYLCASSLSGPKETEAFFGQGTRLTVV.

This clonotype has ten or more counts. V is TRBV10-3 and J is TRBJ2-2, with 9 nucleotides matching TRBD1. The CDR3 consists of 12 residues. The germline gives CDR1 ENHRY, CDR2 SYGVKD. Trimming at V came to 9 bases and at J to 7 bases, leaving 3 bases not matched to a gene. The CDR3, as DNA: TGTGCCATACAGGGGGCTAACGGGGAGCTGTTTTTT. It is translated as CAIQGANGELFF.

This clonotype was observed a handful of times. This sequence joins TRBV7-2 and TRBJ2-7; D ambiguous. The CDR3 spans 14 residues. Trimming removed 1 base at V and 6 bases at J, with 13 bases between. CDR1 is SGHTA, CDR2 FQGNSA, per germline. CDR3 nucleotides: TGTGCCAGCAGCTTAGATGGTAACTCCGGCGAGCAGTACGTC. It specifies CASSLDGNSGEQYV.

The table lists this clonotype with a few counts. The genes are TRBV20-1 and TRBJ1-2, with D possibly being TRBD1 (5 bases). Germline CDR1 DFQATT, CDR2 SNEGSKA (reference sequence). The CDR3 spans 12 residues. Trimming left V 5 bases short and J 4 bases short, with 11 bases between. CDR3 in amino acids: CSAVDMPYGYTF. CDR3 sequence (DNA): TGCAGTGCTGTGGACATGCCCTATGGCTACACCTTC.

This clonotype was found a few times. The V and J genes are TRBV7-2 and TRBJ1-1; D uncertain. The germline gives CDR1 SGHTA, CDR2 FQGNSA. The CDR3 spans 15 residues. V was shortened by 0 bases and J by 2 bases, with 10 bases between the two germline ends. The CDR3, as DNA: TGTGCCAGCAGCTTAGCGCGATTAGTCAACACTGAAGCTTTCTTT. Translated: CASSLARLVNTEAFF.

This clonotype was seen at least ten times. V and J are TRBV7-3 and TRBJ2-2, with 15 bases lining up with TRBD2. From germline, CDR1 is SGHTA and CDR2 FQGTGA. Trimming removed 4 bases from V and 2 bases from J; junction bases left unmatched: 5. CDR3 length: 18 amino acids. Here the CDR3 DNA reads TGTGCCAGCAGCTGGACTAGCGGGGGGGCCAACAACACCGGGGAGCTGTTTTTT. It specifies CASSWTSGGANNTGELFF.

This clonotype appeared many times. DNA for the CDR3: TGTGCCAGCAGCGGCCAGGGGCGGAGGGGGACCCAGTACTTC. It specifies CASSGQGRRGTQYF. The chain combines TRBV9 with TRBJ2-5; possibly TRBD1 or TRBD2 for D (6 bases each). CDR3 length equals 14 residues. CDR1 SGDLS and CDR2 YYNGEE come from the germline V gene. Trimming shortened V by 3 bases and J by 7 bases, and 16 bases separated the two germline ends.

In its sample, this clonotype was seen a few times. CDR3 sequence: CASSFPSWAGELFF. In DNA form, the CDR3 reads TGTGCCAGTAGCTTTCCTAGCTGGGCCGGGGAGCTGTTTTTT. The V and J genes are TRBV19 and TRBJ2-2; tentative D call: TRBD2 (5 bases). The V gene lost 6 bases and the J gene lost 6 bases, with 14 bases spanning the gap. The CDR3 spans 14 residues. The V gene's germline CDR1 is LNHDA and CDR2 SQIVND (reference sequence).

The chain employs TRBV5-1 and TRBJ2-3; TRBD2 agrees at 12 bases. This CDR3 comprises 16 residues. CDR1 and CDR2 (germline): SGHRS, YFSETQ. J lost 5 bases, V lost 4 bases, and 8 bases had no gene match. The CDR3 sequence is CASSPLAGGAIDTQYF. The CDR3 DNA follows: TGCGCCAGCAGCCCCCTAGCGGGGGGGGCGATAGATACGCAGTATTTT.

This clonotype was observed a handful of times. CDR3 sequence: CASSPGDSGNTIYF. The CDR3 nucleotides are TGCGCCAGCAGCCCCGGGGACAGTGGAAACACCATATATTTT. The rearrangement joins TRBV5-1 to TRBJ1-3; TRBD1 matches at 7 bases. Germline CDR1 SGHRS, CDR2 YFSETQ. V trimming: 4 bases; J trimming: 3 bases; junction bases outside the gene matches: 4. This CDR3 comprises 14 residues.

Ten or more counts support this clonotype. V gene TRBV11-1 combines with J gene TRBJ1-2; D is perhaps TRBD1 (6 bases). CDR1 SGHAT and CDR2 FQDESV come from the germline V gene (reference sequence). Trimming pared 5 bases from V and 2 bases from J, leaving 12 bases between. The CDR3 covers 14 residues. The chain's CDR3 is CASSEDRSNYGYTF. The CDR3 DNA reads as TGTGCCAGCAGCGAGGACAGATCGAACTATGGCTACACCTTC. The full variable domain, its missing parts supplied by reference TRBV11-1 and TRBJ1-2, is EAEVAQSPRYKITEKSQAVAFWCDPISGHATLYWYRQILGQGPELLVQFQDESVVDDSQLPKDRFSAERLKGVDSTLKIQPAELGDSAMYLCASSEDRSNYGYTFGSGTRLTVV.

This clonotype has at least ten counts. V gene TRBV9 combines with J gene TRBJ1-1; D remains unclear. Germline V gene sequence: CDR1 SGDLS, CDR2 YYNGEE. This CDR3 is 13 amino acids long. Trimming removed 0 bases at V and 6 bases at J, with 9 bases between. This chain's CDR3 is CASSVVGRSEAFF. The CDR3 DNA reads as TGTGCCAGCAGCGTAGTAGGGAGGTCTGAAGCTTTCTTT.

This clonotype was found many times. The V and J genes are TRBV19 and TRBJ1-2; D is perhaps TRBD1 (6 bases). CDR3 length: 16 residues. CDR1 is LNHDA, CDR2 SQIVND, per germline (reference sequence). Trimming cost V 4 bases and J 1 base, with 16 bases left between them. The CDR3 DNA is TGTGCCAGTAGTACCTCGAACAGGGAAAGTAACTATGGCTACACCTTC. Translating it yields CASSTSNRESNYGYTF.

Many counts were recorded for this clonotype. The chain combines TRBV7-9 with TRBJ2-7; 8 bases are shared with TRBD2. V lost 5 bases to trimming and J lost 0 bases; unmatched junction nucleotides: 12. Germline values: CDR1 SEHNR, CDR2 FQNEAQ (reference sequence). The length of the CDR3 is 17 residues. The CDR3 is CASSLPKAGGHSYEQYF. The CDR3 bases are TGTGCCAGCAGCCTCCCAAAGGCGGGGGGTCACTCCTACGAGCAGTACTTC.

This clonotype was observed a few times. V is TRBV7-8 and J is TRBJ2-7; D is unresolved. Germline lookup yields CDR1 SGHVS and CDR2 FQNEAQ. The CDR3 is 13 amino acids. Trimming took 4 bases from V and 4 from J, leaving 11 bases between them. CDR3 protein: CASSSTYNYEQYV. DNA for the CDR3: TGTGCCAGCAGCTCGACATACAATTACGAGCAGTACGTC.

This clonotype was counted at least ten times. The chain employs TRBV6-1 and TRBJ2-1, with 9 positions matching TRBD2. The germline V gene encodes CDR1 MNHNS and CDR2 SASEGT. With V trimmed by 6 bases and J by 0 bases, 6 bases remained unmatched. The CDR3 runs 16 residues. The CDR3 DNA reads as TGTGCCAGCAGAGCCCTAGCGGGAAGCTCCTACAATGAGCAGTTCTTC. Protein sequence: CASRALAGSSYNEQFF.

This chain connects TRBV5-1 to TRBJ2-6; D tentatively fits TRBD1 or TRBD2 (6 bases each). With 6 bases removed from V and 0 bases from J, the gap between germline ends came to 13 bases. Germline V lookup: CDR1 SGHRS, CDR2 YFSETQ. This CDR3 is 16 amino acids long. Written as DNA, the CDR3 is TGCGCCAGCACCCCGGGGGCCTTCTCTGGGGCCAACGTCCTGACTTTC. It specifies CASTPGAFSGANVLTF. Filled out from reference TRBV5-1 and TRBJ2-6, the complete variable domain reads KAGVTQTPRYLIKTRGQQVTLSCSPISGHRSVSWYQQTPGQGLQFLFEYFSETQRNKGNFPGRFSGRQFSNSRSEMNVSTLELGDSALYLCASTPGAFSGANVLTFGAGSRLTVL.

The rearrangement links TRBV3-1 to TRBJ2-3; D not certain. Trimming pared 3 bases from V and 4 bases from J, leaving 11 bases between. This CDR3 is built from 14 residues. Germline V gives CDR1 LGHDT, CDR2 YNNKEL (reference sequence). In nucleotides, the CDR3 is TGTGCCAGCAGCCACCCCACGACCCCAGATACGCAGTATTTT. This sequence encodes CASSHPTTPDTQYF.

Ten or more counts support this clonotype. The chain couples TRBV7-6 to TRBJ1-2; no firm D call. Trimming cost V 3 bases and J 1 base, with 6 bases left between them. Germline-derived CDR1 and CDR2 are SGHVS and FNYEAQ. This CDR3 region has 13 residues. In DNA form, the CDR3 reads TGTGCCAGCAGCTTCCAGAATAACTATGGCTACACCTTC. Its translation is CASSFQNNYGYTF.

This clonotype was detected many times. The chain joins TRBV2 to TRBJ1-2; no clear D. Germline V gene lookup returns CDR1 SNHLY and CDR2 FYNNEI. The CDR3 contains 11 residues. Trimming took 3 bases from V and 3 from J, leaving 2 bases between them. The CDR3 reads CASSEYYGYTF. CDR3 DNA sequence: TGTGCCAGCAGTGAGTACTATGGCTACACCTTC.

This clonotype was counted ten times or more. This rearrangement joins TRBV5-1 to TRBJ2-5; D is tentatively TRBD1 or TRBD2 (5 bases each). V lost 4 bases, J lost 4 bases, and 20 bases lay in between. The germline V gene encodes CDR1 SGHRS and CDR2 YFSETQ. This CDR3 comprises 16 residues. The CDR3 bases are TGCGCCAGCAGCCAAGGATCTAGAGCGAGGGGAGAGACCCAGTACTTC. This gives the protein CASSQGSRARGETQYF.

This clonotype was observed many times. The chain carries TRBV11-2 and TRBJ1-2; 7 nucleotides line up with TRBD1. The CDR3 consists of 13 residues. V shed 6 bases, J shed 5 bases, and the junction held 6 bases outside the gene matches. CDR1 is SGHAT, CDR2 FQNNGV, per germline. Here the CDR3 reads CASSRDRNYGYTF. As DNA, the CDR3 is TGTGCCAGCAGTCGGGACAGAAATTATGGCTACACCTTC.